This passage covers 17 T cell receptor beta chains from one sample sequenced in a study of radiotherapy plus CTLA-4 blockade in lung cancer. Clones were sequenced by immunoSEQ multiplex PCR, and TCRdb holds only the in-frame ones, with some missing. The data hold some 62,000 clones, with approximately 80% observed a single time. Sequences were derived from peripheral blood, sampled from a patient treated with radiotherapy plus ipilimumab. The source is a human donor with non-small cell lung cancer who had a complete response to radiotherapy plus ipilimumab.

The chain is built from TRBV7-2 and TRBJ2-3, with a tentative D call TRBD2 (6 bases). The germline CDR1 and CDR2 sequences are SGHTA and FQGNSA. CDR3 length equals 16 residues. Trimming shortened V by 0 bases and J by 0 bases, and 10 bases separated the two germline ends. In DNA, the CDR3 is TGTGCCAGCAGCTTAGCGGGACTTCCTAGCACAGATACGCAGTATTTT. This codes for CASSLAGLPSTDTQYF.

The chain links TRBV10-3 to TRBJ1-1; TRBD1 matches at 8 bases. The trim removed 8 bases at V and 5 bases at J, leaving 7 bases unmatched. The CDR3 consists of 13 residues. Per the germline V gene, CDR1 is ENHRY and CDR2 is SYGVKD. The CDR3 DNA follows: TGTGCCATCCAGGGGGCGATGGGGACTGAAGCTTTCTTT. Translated: CAIQGAMGTEAFF.

The CDR3 DNA reads TGTGCCAGCAGCCCACAGGGGGCCGTCGACACTGAAGCTTTCTTT. Amino acids: CASSPQGAVDTEAFF. The V gene is TRBV7-8, the J gene TRBJ1-1, with 9 positions matching TRBD1. With V trimmed by 5 bases and J by 3 bases, 7 bases remained unmatched. Looked up from germline, CDR1 is SGHVS and CDR2 is FQNEAQ. This CDR3 has 15 residues. Full variable domain (outside the CDR3, taken from reference TRBV7-8 and TRBJ1-1): GAGVSQSPRYKVAKRGQDVALRCDPISGHVSLFWYQQALGQGPEFLTYFQNEAQLDKSGLPSDRFFAERPEGSVSTLKIQRTQQEDSAVYLCASSPQGAVDTEAFFGQGTRLTVV.

The V call is TRBV30, the J call TRBJ1-2; D uncertain. CDR1 and CDR2 (germline): GTSNPN, SVGIG (reference sequence). The CDR3 is 11 residues long. With 0 bases removed from V and 2 bases from J, the gap between germline ends came to 1 base. The CDR3 DNA reads as TGTGCCTGGAGTGTAAACTATGGCTACACCTTC. This encodes CAWSVNYGYTF.

The rearrangement uses TRBV9 and TRBJ1-2; D not resolved. Trimming pared 4 bases from V and 1 base from J, leaving 8 bases between. Germline V CDR1 and CDR2: SGDLS, YYNGEE. This CDR3 is built from 13 residues. For the CDR3, the DNA is TGTGCCAGCAGCTCCGGGGTTAACTATGGCTACACCTTC. Translated, it gives CASSSGVNYGYTF.

As for this clone: One end of the junction does not line up with germline, which may come from a read error. The chain is built from TRBV6-5 and TRBJ2-7, with D uncertain. CDR3 length: 11 residues. In germline, CDR1 is MNHEY, CDR2 SVGAGI. The CDR3 region has the DNA TGTGCCAGCAGTTACTCCAACGAGCAGTACTTC. Its protein is CASSYSNEQYF.

In this sample, this clone turned up a few times. The CDR3 bases are TGCGCCAGCAGCCGCCGGGTTCCCAACACTGAAGCTTTCTTT. Translated, it gives CASSRRVPNTEAFF. This chain uses TRBV4-3 with TRBJ1-1; unclear D gene. The CDR3 sequence is 14 residues long. Trimming shortened V by 4 bases and J by 2 bases, and 11 bases separated the two germline ends. The germline CDR1 and CDR2 sequences are LGHNA and YSLEER.

Only a few counts were recorded for this clone. The chain is built from TRBV9 and TRBJ2-1; TRBD2 aligns across 10 bases. Germline-derived CDR1 and CDR2 are SGDLS and YYNGEE. Trimming took 3 bases from V and 7 from J; bases not matched to a gene: 1. The CDR3 totals 13 residues. In DNA, the CDR3 is TGTGCCAGCAGCGAGACTAGCGGGAATGAGCAGTTCTTC. It translates to CASSETSGNEQFF.

V usage is TRBV5-8 and J usage is TRBJ2-2; either TRBD1 or TRBD2 may fit D (6 bases each). The germline V gene has CDR1 SGHTS and CDR2 YDEGEE. The V and J ends lost 4 bases and 3 bases respectively, with 16 bases between them. The CDR3 sequence is 16 residues long. CDR3 sequence (DNA): TGTGCCAGCAGCCTGAGGAGGGACACCTACACCGGGGAGCTGTTTTTT. Translated: CASSLRRDTYTGELFF.

The genes are TRBV29-1 and TRBJ1-2; the D gene is possibly TRBD1 (5 bases). The germline gives CDR1 SQVTM, CDR2 ANQGSEA. With 7 bases removed from V and 4 bases from J, the gap between germline ends came to 13 bases. The CDR3 sequence is 12 residues long. As DNA, the CDR3 is TGCAGCGCGGGGCCCTCGATCTATGGCTACACCTTC. Its translation is CSAGPSIYGYTF.

The V and J genes are TRBV25-1 and TRBJ2-1; the match to TRBD1 covers 10 bases. The V and J ends lost 3 bases and 4 bases, in that order; junction bases with no gene match: 6. This CDR3 comprises 16 residues. Germline assignment: CDR1 MGHDK and CDR2 SYGVNS. CDR3 DNA sequence: TGTGCCAGCAGTGATGGGGACAGGGGACCTTACAATGAGCAGTTCTTC. It is translated as CASSDGDRGPYNEQFF.

The chain employs TRBV29-1 and TRBJ1-2; unclear D gene. Germline V gene sequence: CDR1 SQVTM, CDR2 ANQGSEA. The CDR3 runs to 10 residues. The V end lost 3 bases, the J end lost 8 bases, and 7 bases lay between the germline ends. The DNA of the CDR3 is TGCAGCGTTGATAATGGCGGCTACACCTTC. Its translation: CSVDNGGYTF.

The chain joins TRBV5-6 to TRBJ2-1; D gene unclear. This CDR3 is 17 amino acids long. With 2 bases removed from V and 0 bases from J, the gap between germline ends came to 15 bases. CDR1 is SGHDT, CDR2 YYEEEE, per germline. The CDR3 sequence: CASSFEGTPSSYNEQFF. The DNA for the CDR3 is TGTGCCAGCAGCTTCGAAGGCACCCCGAGCTCCTACAATGAGCAGTTCTTC.

This sequence joins TRBV19 and TRBJ1-1; TRBD1 might be the D (6 bases). This CDR3 contains 17 residues. Per the germline V gene, CDR1 is LNHDA and CDR2 is SQIVND (reference sequence). The germline V and J ends were trimmed by 7 bases and 0 bases, with 21 bases remaining between them. The CDR3: CASTPRGGASMNTEAFF. The CDR3 bases are TGTGCCAGTACCCCCCGCGGGGGCGCGAGTATGAACACTGAAGCTTTCTTT.

This sequence joins TRBV27 and TRBJ1-2; D uncertain. This CDR3 has 10 residues. The germline V and J ends were trimmed by 7 bases and 4 bases, with 4 bases remaining between them. The germline gives CDR1 MNHEY, CDR2 SMNVEV (reference sequence). This CDR3 is CASNFYGYTF. The CDR3 nucleotides are TGTGCCAGCAACTTCTATGGCTACACCTTC.

The J gene is TRBJ2-7, the V gene TRBV10-3; a weak D match, TRBD2 (6 bases). The V gene lost 7 bases and the J gene lost 0 bases, with 7 bases spanning the gap. Germline V CDR1 and CDR2: ENHRY, SYGVKD. The CDR3 is 12 amino acids. CDR3 protein: CAIKGGSYEQYF. In DNA form, the CDR3 reads TGTGCCATCAAGGGAGGCTCCTACGAGCAGTACTTC.

The V call is TRBV5-1, the J call TRBJ2-1; TRBD2 matches 13 bases. The ends lost 4 bases at V and 4 bases at J; junction bases unmatched: 5. The germline V gene has CDR1 SGHRS and CDR2 YFSETQ. The CDR3 sequence is 16 residues long. CDR3 bases: TGCGCCAGCAGCCCCGGACTAGCGGGAGAGTACAATGAGCAGTTCTTC. It is translated as CASSPGLAGEYNEQFF.